Following are 4 T cell receptor beta chains from one sample sequenced in a study of cytomegalovirus exposure and HLA in healthy donors. The data were produced by immunoSEQ multiplex PCR, yet TCRdb's version contains in-frame clones alone and is incomplete. The table shows under 75,000 clones, with roughly 92% occurring only once. The material sequenced was PBMCs. Source of these receptors: a man between 18 and 29 years old in good health and CMV-seropositive.

The V call is TRBV4-1, the J call TRBJ2-3; the match to TRBD2 covers 8 bases. Per the germline V gene, CDR1 is MGHRA and CDR2 is YSYEKL. The CDR3 covers 17 residues. J lost 6 bases, V lost 0 bases, and 11 bases had no gene match. The CDR3 spells CASSQEVRTSPSDTQYF. CDR3 nucleotide sequence: TGCGCCAGCAGCCAAGAGGTCCGGACTAGCCCTTCGGATACGCAGTATTTT.

The J gene is TRBJ2-7, the V gene TRBV10-1, with 9 nucleotides matching TRBD1. V lost 5 bases, J lost 4 bases, and 3 bases stayed unmatched. The CDR3 totals 13 residues. Germline V gene sequence: CDR1 WNHNN, CDR2 SYGVQD (reference sequence). The CDR3 is CASSPGTGYEQYF. The CDR3 DNA sequence: TGCGCCAGCAGTCCCGGGACAGGGTACGAGCAGTACTTC.

The V and J genes are TRBV28 and TRBJ1-1; a possible D gene is TRBD1 (6 bases). Germline CDR1 reads MDHEN; CDR2 reads SYDVKM. The V and J ends lost 3 bases and 5 bases respectively, with 16 bases between them. The CDR3 spans 15 residues. The CDR3 sequence: CASSFMGIGQTEAFF. In DNA form, the CDR3 reads TGTGCCAGCAGTTTTATGGGGATCGGACAGACTGAAGCTTTCTTT.

The chain employs TRBV27 and TRBJ2-5; 11 bases match TRBD1. Germline CDR1 reads MNHEY; CDR2 reads SMNVEV (reference sequence). The V segment lost 8 bases and the J segment 4 bases; nucleotides outside the gene matches: 9. The CDR3 has 15 amino acids. DNA for the CDR3: TGTGCCAGCGCCTCCGGGACAGGGGGTCCAGAGACCCAGTACTTC. Encoded protein: CASASGTGGPETQYF.